A selection of T cell receptor beta chains follows, all from one sample in a study of monozygotic twins with cystic fibrosis. Method: immunoSEQ multiplex PCR; TCRdb's copy keeps in-frame clones and lacks some. The sample has about a thousand clones, 80% to 95% seen once. The sample was blood. These receptors all come from a boy under 18 with cystic fibrosis. The CDR3 runs from the conserved cysteine through the conserved F or W. The D gene is left open where the match is weak. Expanded clones are given a class, and other clones once, few, many or no size at all.

TRBV7-9	TRBJ2-2	once	TRBD2	CASSLNERDGWERELFF	TGTGCCAGCAGCTTAAACGAGCGGGACGGATGGGAGCGGGAGCTGTTTTTT
TRBV7-6	TRBJ2-1	-	TRBD2	CASSLFSGGNEQFF	TGTGCCAGCAGCCTATTTAGCGGGGGAAATGAGCAGTTCTTC
TRBV7-8	TRBJ2-4	once	-	CASSLQGGDIQYF	TGTGCCAGCAGCCTCCAGGGGGGGGACATTCAGTACTTC